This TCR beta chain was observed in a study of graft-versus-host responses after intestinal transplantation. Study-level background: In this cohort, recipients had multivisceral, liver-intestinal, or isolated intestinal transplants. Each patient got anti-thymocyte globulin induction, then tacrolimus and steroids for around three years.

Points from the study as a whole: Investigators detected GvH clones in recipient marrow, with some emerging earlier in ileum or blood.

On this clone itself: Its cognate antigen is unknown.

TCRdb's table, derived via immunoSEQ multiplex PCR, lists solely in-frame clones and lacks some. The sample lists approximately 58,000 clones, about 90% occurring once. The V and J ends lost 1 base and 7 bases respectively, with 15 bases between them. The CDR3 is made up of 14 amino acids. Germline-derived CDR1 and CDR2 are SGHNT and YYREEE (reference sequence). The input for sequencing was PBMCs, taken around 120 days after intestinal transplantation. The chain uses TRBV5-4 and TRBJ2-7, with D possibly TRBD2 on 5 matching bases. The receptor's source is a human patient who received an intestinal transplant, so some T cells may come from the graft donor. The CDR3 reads CASSLIGGLEEQYF. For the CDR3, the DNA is TGTGCCAGCAGCTTGATAGGCGGGCTAGAGGAGCAGTACTTC.